This T cell receptor beta chain is from a study of blood T cell repertoires in COVID-19. The table came from immunoSEQ multiplex PCR; TCRdb's copy has only in-frame clones and leaves some out. The table includes 250,000 to 300,000 clones, 88% detected once. V was clipped by 4 bases and J by 1 base, with 12 bases between them. CDR1 SGHNT and CDR2 YYREEE come from the germline V gene (reference sequence). There are 14 residues in the CDR3. The TCR sequence derives from a woman aged 60-70 years in a cohort exposed to, infected with or recovered from COVID-19 (not recorded which). The sample comprised PBMCs or T cells enriched from blood (not recorded which). V and J are TRBV5-4 and TRBJ2-7; maybe TRBD1 (6 bases). The CDR3 coding sequence is TGTGCCAGCAGCGATAGACAGGAGTCCTACGAGCAGTACTTC. This encodes CASSDRQESYEQYF.